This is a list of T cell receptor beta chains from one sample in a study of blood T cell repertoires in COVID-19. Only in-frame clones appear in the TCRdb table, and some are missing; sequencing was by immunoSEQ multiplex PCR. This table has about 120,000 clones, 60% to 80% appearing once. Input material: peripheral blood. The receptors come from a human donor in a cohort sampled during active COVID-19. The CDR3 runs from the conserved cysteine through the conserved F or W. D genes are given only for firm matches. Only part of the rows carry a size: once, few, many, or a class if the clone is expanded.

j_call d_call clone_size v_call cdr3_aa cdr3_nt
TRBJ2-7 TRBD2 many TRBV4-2 CASSHGSGSYEQYF TGTGCCAGCAGCCATGGTAGCGGGAGCTACGAGCAGTACTTC
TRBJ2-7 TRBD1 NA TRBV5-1 CASMGDSEQYF TGCGCCAGCATGGGGGACAGCGAGCAGTACTTC
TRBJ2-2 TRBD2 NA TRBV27 CASKLAGGTGELFF TGTGCCAGCAAACTAGCGGGGGGGACCGGGGAGCTGTTTTTT
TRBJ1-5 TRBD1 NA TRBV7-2 CASSSWTGLNQPQHF TGTGCCAGCAGCTCCTGGACAGGCCTCAATCAGCCCCAGCATTTT
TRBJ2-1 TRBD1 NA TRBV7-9 CASSTRDRVPYNEQFF TGTGCCAGCAGTACCCGGGACAGGGTACCCTACAATGAGCAGTTCTTC
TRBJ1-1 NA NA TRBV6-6 CASILLGGTGDTEAFF TGTGCCAGCATTCTATTAGGCGGGACTGGGGACACTGAAGCTTTCTTT
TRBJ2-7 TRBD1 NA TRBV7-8 CASSLDGQGTYEQYF TGTGCCAGCAGCTTAGACGGACAGGGAACCTACGAGCAGTACTTC
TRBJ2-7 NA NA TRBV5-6 CASSSTFTYEQYF TGTGCCAGCAGCTCGACATTTACCTACGAGCAGTACTTC
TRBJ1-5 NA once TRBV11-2 CASSRLGANQPQHF TGTGCCAGCAGCCGACTTGGAGCTAATCAGCCCCAGCATTTT
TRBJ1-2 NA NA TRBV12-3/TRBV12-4 CASTRQDYGYTF TGTGCCAGCACCCGACAGGACTATGGCTACACCTTC
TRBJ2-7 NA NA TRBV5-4 CASSFGSGEQYF TGTGCCAGCAGCTTCGGATCAGGGGAGCAGTACTTC
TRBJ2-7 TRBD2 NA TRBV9 CASSNSPGGGPLYEQYF TGTGCCAGCAGCAACTCCCCGGGGGGGGGACCCCTCTACGAGCAGTACTTC
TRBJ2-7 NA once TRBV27 CASSFQDTVSYEQYF TGTGCCAGCAGTTTCCAGGACACGGTCTCTTACGAGCAGTACTTC
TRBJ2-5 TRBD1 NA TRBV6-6 CASSFRDRGSETQYF TGTGCCAGCAGTTTCCGGGACAGGGGGTCGGAGACCCAGTACTTC
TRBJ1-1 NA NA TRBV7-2 CASSSARSTEAFF TGTGCCAGCAGCTCGGCACGGAGCACTGAAGCTTTCTTT
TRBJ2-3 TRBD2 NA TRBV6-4 CASSASSGGTDTQYF TGTGCCAGCAGTGCCTCTAGCGGGGGCACAGATACGCAGTATTTT
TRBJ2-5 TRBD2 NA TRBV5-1 CASSLGLAEQETQYF TGCGCCAGCAGCTTGGGACTAGCGGAGCAAGAGACCCAGTACTTC
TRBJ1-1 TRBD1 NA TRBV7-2 CASSLSDRTNTEAFF TGTGCCAGCAGCTTGTCGGACAGGACGAACACTGAAGCTTTCTTT
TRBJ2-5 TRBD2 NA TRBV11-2 CASSLQRGVGETQYF TGTGCCAGCAGCTTACAGCGGGGGGTCGGGGAGACCCAGTACTTC
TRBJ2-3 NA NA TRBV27 CASSPTVHTQYF TGTGCCAGCAGTCCTACAGTGCATACGCAGTATTTT
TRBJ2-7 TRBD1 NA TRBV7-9 CASSLTGTGVEQYF TGTGCCAGCAGCTTGACCGGGACAGGGGTCGAGCAGTACTTC
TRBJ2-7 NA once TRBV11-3 CASSTPTRKAEYEQYF TGTGCCAGCAGCACCCCCACTAGAAAAGCTGAGTACGAGCAGTACTTC
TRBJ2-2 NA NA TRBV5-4 CASSVQGTTGELFF TGTGCCAGCAGCGTCCAGGGTACCACCGGGGAGCTGTTTTTT
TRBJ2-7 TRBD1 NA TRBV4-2 CASSQEIGGEYEQYF TGTGCCAGCAGCCAAGAAATAGGGGGCGAATACGAGCAGTACTTC
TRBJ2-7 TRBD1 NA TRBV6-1 CASSETRGLFNEQYF TGTGCCAGCAGTGAAACCAGGGGGCTATTTAACGAGCAGTACTTC
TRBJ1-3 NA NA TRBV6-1 CASSEAGRANTIYF TGTGCCAGCAGTGAAGCCGGCAGGGCAAACACCATATATTTT
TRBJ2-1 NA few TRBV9 CASSPPTGAYNEQFF TGTGCCAGCAGCCCCCCAACGGGAGCCTACAATGAGCAGTTCTTC
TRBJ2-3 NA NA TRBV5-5 CASSFNRDSDTQYF TGTGCCAGCAGCTTCAACAGGGATTCAGATACGCAGTATTTT
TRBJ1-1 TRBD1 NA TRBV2 CASTSSQGAEAFF TGTGCCAGCACCTCGAGCCAGGGGGCTGAAGCTTTCTTT
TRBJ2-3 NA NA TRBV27 CASSKASSTDTQYF TGTGCCAGCAGTAAAGCGAGTAGCACAGATACGCAGTATTTT
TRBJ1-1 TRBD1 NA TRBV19 CASSSSGGGTEAFF TGTGCCAGTAGTTCCTCAGGGGGCGGCACTGAAGCTTTCTTT
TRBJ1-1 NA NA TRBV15 CATTSLGGDTEAFF TGTGCCACCACGTCTCTCGGGGGAGACACTGAAGCTTTCTTT
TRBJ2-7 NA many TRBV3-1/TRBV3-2 CASSADYAGAYEQYF TGTGCCAGCAGCGCAGACTACGCTGGCGCCTACGAGCAGTACTTC
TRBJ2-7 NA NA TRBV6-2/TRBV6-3 CASSYNGEQYF TGTGCCAGCAGTTACAACGGCGAGCAGTACTTC
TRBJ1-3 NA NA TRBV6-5 CASSYSPGHGNTIYF TGTGCCAGCAGTTACTCGCCGGGACACGGAAACACCATATATTTT
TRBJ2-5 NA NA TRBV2 CASKAVGAGETQYF TGTGCCAGCAAGGCAGTGGGAGCCGGGGAGACCCAGTACTTC
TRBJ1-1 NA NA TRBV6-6 CASRPGGGPLNTEAFF TGTGCCAGCAGGCCTGGCGGGGGCCCCTTGAACACTGAAGCTTTCTTT
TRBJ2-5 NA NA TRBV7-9 CASSLGHRAETQYF TGTGCCAGCAGCTTAGGGCACAGGGCGGAGACCCAGTACTTC
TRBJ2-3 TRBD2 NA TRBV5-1 CASSQTERESDTQYF TGCGCCAGCAGCCAAACTGAGCGGGAGTCAGATACGCAGTATTTT
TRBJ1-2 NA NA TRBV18 CASSSPKGFLGSGYTF TGTGCCAGCTCATCACCGAAGGGGTTCCTCGGAAGTGGCTACACCTTC
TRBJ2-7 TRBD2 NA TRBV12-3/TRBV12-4 CASSFRGDEQYF TGTGCCAGCAGTTTTCGGGGGGACGAGCAGTACTTC
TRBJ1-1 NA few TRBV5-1 CASGRGNTEAFF TGCGCCAGCGGGCGGGGGAACACTGAAGCTTTCTTT
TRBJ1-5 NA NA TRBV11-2 CASSSGGLRSNQPQHF TGTGCCAGCAGCTCGGGGGGCCTCAGGAGCAATCAGCCCCAGCATTTT
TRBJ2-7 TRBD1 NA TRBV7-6 CASSLSGQDSEQYF TGTGCCAGCAGCTTAAGTGGACAGGATTCCGAGCAGTACTTC
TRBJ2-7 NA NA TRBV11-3 CASSRGREQYF TGTGCCAGCAGCAGGGGAAGGGAGCAGTACTTC
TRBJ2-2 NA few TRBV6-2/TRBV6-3 CASSPQGAGELFF TGTGCCAGCAGTCCCCAAGGGGCCGGGGAGCTGTTTTTT
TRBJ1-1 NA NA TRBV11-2 CASRQADTEAFF TGTGCCAGCCGACAGGCCGACACTGAAGCTTTCTTT
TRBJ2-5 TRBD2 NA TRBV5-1 CASSLGLAGTLQETQYF TGCGCCAGCAGCTTGGGGCTAGCGGGGACCCTTCAAGAGACCCAGTACTTC
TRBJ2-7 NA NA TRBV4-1 CASSHRQMSSYEQYF TGCGCCAGCAGCCACCGACAGATGAGCTCCTACGAGCAGTACTTC
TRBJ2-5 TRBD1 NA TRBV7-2 CASSPRDRGLQETQYF TGTGCCAGCAGCCCAAGGGACAGGGGGCTCCAAGAGACCCAGTACTTC
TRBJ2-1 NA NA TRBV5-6 CASSLGLGGVNEQFF TGTGCCAGCAGCTTGGGGTTAGGAGGGGTCAATGAGCAGTTCTTC
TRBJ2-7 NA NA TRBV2 CASSEEGYREQYF TGTGCCAGCAGTGAGGAGGGTTATAGGGAGCAGTACTTC
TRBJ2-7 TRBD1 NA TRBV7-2 CASSQDRGGYEQYF TGTGCCAGCAGCCAGGACAGGGGGGGGTACGAGCAGTACTTC